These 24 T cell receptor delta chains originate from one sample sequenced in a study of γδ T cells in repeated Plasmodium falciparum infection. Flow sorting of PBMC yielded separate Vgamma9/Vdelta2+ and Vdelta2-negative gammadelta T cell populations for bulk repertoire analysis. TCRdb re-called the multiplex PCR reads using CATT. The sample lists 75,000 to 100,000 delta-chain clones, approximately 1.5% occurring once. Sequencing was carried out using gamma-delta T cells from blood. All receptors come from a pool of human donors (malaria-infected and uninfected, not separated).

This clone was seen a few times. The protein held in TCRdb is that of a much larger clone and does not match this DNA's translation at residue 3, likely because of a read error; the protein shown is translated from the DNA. CDR3 bases: TGTGCTCCTGGGGAACCCTCCCTCTCTTCTACTGGCCTGTACTGGGGGAACCCGTACACCGATAAACTCATCTTT. Translation gives CAPGEPSLSSTGLYWGNPYTDKLIF. V usage is TRDV1 and J usage is TRDJ1; 9 nucleotides align to TRDD3. No J gene is reported in TCRdb; it was inferred here by comparing the DNA with germline. This CDR3 region has 25 residues. Germline CDR1 is TSWWSYY and CDR2 is QGS.

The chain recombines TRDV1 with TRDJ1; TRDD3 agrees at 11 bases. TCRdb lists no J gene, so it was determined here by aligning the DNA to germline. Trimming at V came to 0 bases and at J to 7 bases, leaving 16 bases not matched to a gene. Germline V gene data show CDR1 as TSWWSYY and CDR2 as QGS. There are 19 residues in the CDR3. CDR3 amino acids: CALGELLLGDNQGQSKLIF. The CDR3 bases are TGTGCTCTTGGGGAACTATTACTGGGGGATAATCAGGGCCAGAGTAAACTCATCTTT.

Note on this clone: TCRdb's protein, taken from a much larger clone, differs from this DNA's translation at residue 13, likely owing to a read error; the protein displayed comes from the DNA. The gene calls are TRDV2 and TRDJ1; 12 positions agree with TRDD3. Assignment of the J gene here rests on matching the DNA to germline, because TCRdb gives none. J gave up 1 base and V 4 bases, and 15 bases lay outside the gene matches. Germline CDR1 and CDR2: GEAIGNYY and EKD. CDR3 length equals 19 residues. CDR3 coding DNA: TGTGCCTGTGATCCCCTTACTGGGGGATACTCAGAGTGCACCGATAAACTCATCTTT. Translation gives CACDPLTGGYSECTDKLIF.

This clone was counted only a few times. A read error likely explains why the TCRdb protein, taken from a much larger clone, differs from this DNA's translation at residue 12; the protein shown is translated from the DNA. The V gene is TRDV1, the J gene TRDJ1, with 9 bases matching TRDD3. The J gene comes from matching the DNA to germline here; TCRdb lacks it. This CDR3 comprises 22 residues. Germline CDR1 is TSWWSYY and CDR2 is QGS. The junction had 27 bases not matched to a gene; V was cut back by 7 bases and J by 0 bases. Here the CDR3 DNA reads TGTGCTCTTGTCGGCTTACTGGGGGACTGGATACAATACCCATCGTACACCGATAAACTCATCTTT. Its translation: CALVGLLGDWIQYPSYTDKLIF.

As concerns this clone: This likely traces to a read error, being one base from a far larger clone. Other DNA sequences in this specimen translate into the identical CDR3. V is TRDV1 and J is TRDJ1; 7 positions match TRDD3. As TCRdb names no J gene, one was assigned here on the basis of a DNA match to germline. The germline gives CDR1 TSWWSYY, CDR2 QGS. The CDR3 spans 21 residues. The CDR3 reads CALGELGGLCPSPGGTDKLIF. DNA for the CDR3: TGTGCTCTTGGGGAACTTGGGGGCCTCTGCCCTAGCCCTGGGGGCACCGACAAACTCATCTTT.

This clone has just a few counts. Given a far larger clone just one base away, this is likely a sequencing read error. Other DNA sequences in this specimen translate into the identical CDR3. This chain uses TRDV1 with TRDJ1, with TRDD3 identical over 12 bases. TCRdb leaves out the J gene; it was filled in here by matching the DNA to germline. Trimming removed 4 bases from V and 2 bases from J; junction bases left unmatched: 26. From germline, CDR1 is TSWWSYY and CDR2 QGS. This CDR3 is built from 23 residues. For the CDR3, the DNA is TGTGCTCTTGGGGCTCGGCCTCTTCCTAATAGTCTGGGGGATACGGGCTATACCGATAAACTCATCTTT. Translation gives CALGARPLPNSLGDTGYTDKLIF.

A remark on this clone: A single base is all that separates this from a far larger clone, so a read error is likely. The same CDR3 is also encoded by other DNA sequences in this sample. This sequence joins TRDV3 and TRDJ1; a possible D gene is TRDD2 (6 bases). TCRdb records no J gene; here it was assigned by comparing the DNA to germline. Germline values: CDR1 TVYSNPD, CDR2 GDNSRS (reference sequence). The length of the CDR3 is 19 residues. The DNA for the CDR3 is TGCGCCTCCAGCCTTCCAACTCCGAATCCCGCCGTATACACCGATAAACTCATCTTT. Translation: CASSLPTPNPAVYTDKLIF.

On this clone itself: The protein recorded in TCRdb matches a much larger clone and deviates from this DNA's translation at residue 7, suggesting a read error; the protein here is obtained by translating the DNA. The CDR3 loop reads CALGELVSLLNPYWGIRKLIF. The CDR3 DNA reads TGTGCTCTTGGGGAACTAGTTAGTCTCCTAAACCCGTACTGGGGGATACGGAAACTCATCTTT. The rearrangement uses TRDV1 and TRDJ1, with 13 bases aligning to TRDD3. This CDR3 contains 21 residues. J was trimmed by 8 bases and V by 0 bases; bases with no gene match: 21. The V gene's germline CDR1 is TSWWSYY and CDR2 QGS.

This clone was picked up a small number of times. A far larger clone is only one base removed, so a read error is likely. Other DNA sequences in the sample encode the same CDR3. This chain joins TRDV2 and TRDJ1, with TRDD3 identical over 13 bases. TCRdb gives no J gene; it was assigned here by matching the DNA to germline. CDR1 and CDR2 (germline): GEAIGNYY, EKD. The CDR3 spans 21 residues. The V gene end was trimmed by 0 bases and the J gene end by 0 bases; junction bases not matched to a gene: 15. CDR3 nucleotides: TGTGCCTGTGACACCGTTACTGGGGGATACGCCGAACGGAAGGACACCGATAAACTCATCTTT. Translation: CACDTVTGGYAERKDTDKLIF.

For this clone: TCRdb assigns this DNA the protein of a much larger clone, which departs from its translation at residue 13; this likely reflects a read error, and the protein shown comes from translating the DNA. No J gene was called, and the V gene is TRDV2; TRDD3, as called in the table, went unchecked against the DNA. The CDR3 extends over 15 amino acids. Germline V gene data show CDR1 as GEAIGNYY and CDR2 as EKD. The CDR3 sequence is CACDSLGDTSDKPIF. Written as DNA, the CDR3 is TGTGCCTGTGACAGTCTGGGGGATACATCCGATAAACCCATCTTT.

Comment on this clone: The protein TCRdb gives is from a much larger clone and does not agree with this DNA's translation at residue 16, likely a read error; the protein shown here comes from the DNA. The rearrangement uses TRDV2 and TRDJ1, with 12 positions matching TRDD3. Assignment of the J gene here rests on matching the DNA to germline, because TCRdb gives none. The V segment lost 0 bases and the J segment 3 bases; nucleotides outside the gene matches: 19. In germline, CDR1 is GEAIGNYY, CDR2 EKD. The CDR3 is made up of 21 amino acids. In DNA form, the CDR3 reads TGTGCCTGTGACACCTTTCTACCTACTGGGGGATACTCCCCAAACGCCGATAAACTCATCTTT. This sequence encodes CACDTFLPTGGYSPNADKLIF.

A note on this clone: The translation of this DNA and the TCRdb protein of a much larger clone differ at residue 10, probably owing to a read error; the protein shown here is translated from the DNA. CDR3 sequence: CACDTFALTEQLFF. As DNA, the CDR3 is TGTGCCTGTGACACCTTTGCTTTGACAGAACAACTCTTCTTT. The chain combines TRDV2 with TRDJ2; D is uncertain. The J gene was missing in TCRdb and was found by matching the end of the DNA to germline. The germline V gene has CDR1 GEAIGNYY and CDR2 EKD. This CDR3 is built from 14 residues.

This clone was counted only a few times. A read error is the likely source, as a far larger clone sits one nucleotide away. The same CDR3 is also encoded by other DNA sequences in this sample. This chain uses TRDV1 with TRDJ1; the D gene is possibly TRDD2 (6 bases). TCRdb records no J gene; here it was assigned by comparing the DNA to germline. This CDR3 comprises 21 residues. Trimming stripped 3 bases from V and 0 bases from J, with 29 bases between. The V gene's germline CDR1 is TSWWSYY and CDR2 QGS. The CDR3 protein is CALGDTRSFSILLPYTDKLIF. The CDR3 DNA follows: TGTGCTCTTGGGGATACTCGTAGCTTCTCCATACTCCTACCTTACACCGATAAACTCATCTTT.

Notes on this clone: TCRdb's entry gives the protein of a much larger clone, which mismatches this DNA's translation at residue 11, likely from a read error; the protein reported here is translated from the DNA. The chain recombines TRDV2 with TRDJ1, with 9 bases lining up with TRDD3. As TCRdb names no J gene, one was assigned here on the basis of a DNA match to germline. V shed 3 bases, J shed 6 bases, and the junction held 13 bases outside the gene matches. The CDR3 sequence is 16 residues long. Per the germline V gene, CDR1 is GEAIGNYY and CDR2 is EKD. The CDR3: CACDPWTTGGDNKLIF. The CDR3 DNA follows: TGTGCCTGTGACCCATGGACTACTGGGGGAGACAATAAACTCATCTTT.

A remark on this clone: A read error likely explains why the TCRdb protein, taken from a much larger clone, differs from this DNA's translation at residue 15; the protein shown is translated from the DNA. The CDR3 loop is CALGDLSLPSQTGGYNLTAQLFF. CDR3 bases: TGTGCTCTTGGGGATCTAAGTCTTCCTAGCCAGACTGGGGGATATAATTTGACAGCACAACTCTTCTTT. V and J are TRDV1 and TRDJ2, with 11 bases matching TRDD3. Matching the DNA to germline supplied the J gene, which TCRdb does not give. Germline loops: CDR1 TSWWSYY, CDR2 QGS. V gave up 3 bases and J gave up 1 base; unmatched junction bases: 22. This CDR3 has 23 amino acids.

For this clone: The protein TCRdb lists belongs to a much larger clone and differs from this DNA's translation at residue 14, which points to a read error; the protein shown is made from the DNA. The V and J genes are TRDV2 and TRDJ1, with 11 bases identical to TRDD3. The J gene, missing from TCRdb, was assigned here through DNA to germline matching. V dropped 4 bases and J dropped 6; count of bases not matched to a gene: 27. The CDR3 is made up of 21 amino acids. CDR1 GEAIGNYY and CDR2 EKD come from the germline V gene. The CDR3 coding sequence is TGTGCCTGTGATATAATAGGCGGCTCGCCTGGGGGATACTGCAAGGGTCATAAACTCATCTTT. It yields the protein CACDIIGGSPGGYCKGHKLIF.

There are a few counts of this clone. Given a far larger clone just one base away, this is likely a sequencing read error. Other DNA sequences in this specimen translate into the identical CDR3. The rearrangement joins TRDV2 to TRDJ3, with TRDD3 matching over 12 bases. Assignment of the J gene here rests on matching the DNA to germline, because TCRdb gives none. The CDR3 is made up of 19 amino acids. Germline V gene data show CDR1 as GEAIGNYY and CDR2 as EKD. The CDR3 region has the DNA TGTGCCTGTGACACCGTGGGAACTGGGGGATACTGGGATACCCGACAGATGTTTTTC. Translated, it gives CACDTVGTGGYWDTRQMFF.

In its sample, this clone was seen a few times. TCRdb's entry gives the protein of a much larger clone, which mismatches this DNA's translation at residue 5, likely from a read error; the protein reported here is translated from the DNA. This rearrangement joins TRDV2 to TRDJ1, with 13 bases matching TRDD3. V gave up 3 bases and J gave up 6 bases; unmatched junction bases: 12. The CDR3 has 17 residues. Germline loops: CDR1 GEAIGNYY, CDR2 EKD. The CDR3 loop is CACDSFTGGYAVYKLIF. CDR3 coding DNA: TGTGCCTGTGACTCTTTTACTGGGGGATACGCGGTCTATAAACTCATCTTT.

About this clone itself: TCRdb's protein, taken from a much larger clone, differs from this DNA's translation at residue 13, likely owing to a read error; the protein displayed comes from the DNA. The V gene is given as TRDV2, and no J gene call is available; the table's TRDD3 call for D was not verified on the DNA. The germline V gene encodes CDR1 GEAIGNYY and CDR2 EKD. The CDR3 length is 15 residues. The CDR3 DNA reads TGTGCCTGTGGCGTGCTGGGGGCCTACACCGATAAACCCATCTTT. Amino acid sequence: CACGVLGAYTDKPIF.

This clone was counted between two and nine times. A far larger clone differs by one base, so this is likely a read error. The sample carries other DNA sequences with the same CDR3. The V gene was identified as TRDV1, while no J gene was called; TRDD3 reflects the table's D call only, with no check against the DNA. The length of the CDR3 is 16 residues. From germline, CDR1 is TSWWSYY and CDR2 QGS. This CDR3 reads CALAVPVTYWGSELIF. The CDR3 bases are TGTGCTCTTGCCGTTCCTGTGACCTACTGGGGGTCCGAGCTCATCTTT.

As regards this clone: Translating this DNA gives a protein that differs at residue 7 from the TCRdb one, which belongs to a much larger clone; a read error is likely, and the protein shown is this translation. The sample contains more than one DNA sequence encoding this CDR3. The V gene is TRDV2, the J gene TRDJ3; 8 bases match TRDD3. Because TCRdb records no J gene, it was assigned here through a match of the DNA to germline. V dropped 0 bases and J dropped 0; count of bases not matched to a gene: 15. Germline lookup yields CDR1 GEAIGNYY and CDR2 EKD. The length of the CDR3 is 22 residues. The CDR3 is CACDTGLGTGGKSSWDTRQMFF. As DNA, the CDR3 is TGTGCCTGTGACACCGGATTAGGTACTGGGGGGAAAAGCTCCTGGGACACCCGACAGATGTTTTTC.

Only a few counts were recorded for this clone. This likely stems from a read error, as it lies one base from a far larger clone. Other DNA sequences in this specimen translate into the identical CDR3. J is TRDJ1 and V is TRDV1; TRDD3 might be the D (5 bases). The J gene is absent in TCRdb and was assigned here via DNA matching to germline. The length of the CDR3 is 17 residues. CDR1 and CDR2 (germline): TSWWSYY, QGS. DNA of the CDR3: TGCGCTCTTGGGCTACCTCCGGCGGGATTGTTTACCGATAAACTCATCTTT. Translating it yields CALGLPPAGLFTDKLIF.

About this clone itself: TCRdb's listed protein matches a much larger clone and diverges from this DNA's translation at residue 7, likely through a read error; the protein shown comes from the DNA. CDR3 loop: CAFSWSHRVWYTDKLIF. DNA for the CDR3: TGTGCCTTTAGTTGGAGTCATCGGGTCTGGTACACCGATAAACTCATCTTT. The chain links TRDV3 to TRDJ1; D unresolved. No J gene was available from TCRdb, and it was assigned here by a germline match of the DNA. The CDR3 sequence is 17 residues long. Trimming removed 0 bases at V and 0 bases at J, with 20 bases between. CDR1 and CDR2 (germline): TVYSNPD, GDNSRS (reference sequence).

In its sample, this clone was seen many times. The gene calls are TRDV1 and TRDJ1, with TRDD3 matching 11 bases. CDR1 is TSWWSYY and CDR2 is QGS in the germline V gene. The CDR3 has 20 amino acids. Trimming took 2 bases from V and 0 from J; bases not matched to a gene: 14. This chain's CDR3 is CALGEEYAYWGISYTDKLIF. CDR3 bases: TGTGCTCTTGGGGAAGAGTATGCCTACTGGGGGATATCCTACACCGATAAACTCATCTTT.